Listed below are T cell receptor beta chains from one sample, sequenced in a study of neoadjuvant anti-PD-1 for oral cavity cancer. Libraries were prepared by immunoSEQ multiplex PCR; TCRdb keeps only in-frame clonotypes and omits some of them. Of about 14,000 clones in the sample, 71% were seen once. The sample here was PBMCs, taken after nivolumab (anti-PD-1) treatment. The source of these receptors is a person aged 35-80 years with oral cavity squamous cell carcinoma. The CDR3 runs from the conserved cysteine through the conserved F or W. D genes are given only for firm matches. The listing skips clone size in some rows; elsewhere it reads once, few, many or a size class.

v_call: TRBV6-6; d_call: -; j_call: TRBJ1-3; clone_size: -; cdr3_nt: TGTGCCAGCCGGCAGGGGGGAAACACCATATATTTT; cdr3_aa: CASRQGGNTIYF
v_call: TRBV7-8; d_call: TRBD2; j_call: TRBJ2-7; clone_size: -; cdr3_nt: TGTGCCAGCAGCAAACGGGTGAGCGGGAGTCCCTACGAGCAGTACTTC; cdr3_aa: CASSKRVSGSPYEQYF
v_call: TRBV11-2; d_call: -; j_call: TRBJ2-1; clone_size: -; cdr3_nt: TGTGCCAGCAGCTTAGGTCGTAAGGTGGTAGGGGAGTCCTACAATGAGCAGTTCTTC; cdr3_aa: CASSLGRKVVGESYNEQFF
v_call: TRBV30; d_call: -; j_call: TRBJ1-4; clone_size: -; cdr3_nt: TGTGCCTGGAGTGTAGGGGGGAACGAAAAACTGTTTTTT; cdr3_aa: CAWSVGGNEKLFF
v_call: TRBV19; d_call: -; j_call: TRBJ2-5; clone_size: -; cdr3_nt: TGTGCCAGTAGTAGGGGTGGCCAAGAGACCCAGTACTTC; cdr3_aa: CASSRGGQETQYF
v_call: TRBV5-1; d_call: -; j_call: TRBJ1-1; clone_size: -; cdr3_nt: TGCGCCAGCAGCTTAGGGAACCTAGGGGCCACTGAAGCTTTCTTT; cdr3_aa: CASSLGNLGATEAFF
v_call: TRBV2; d_call: -; j_call: TRBJ2-1; clone_size: -; cdr3_nt: TGTGCCAGCAGACTAATCAACAATGAGCAGTTCTTC; cdr3_aa: CASRLINNEQFF
v_call: TRBV6-6; d_call: -; j_call: TRBJ2-7; clone_size: -; cdr3_nt: TGTGCCAGCACCACAGGTGCCTACGAGCAGTACTTC; cdr3_aa: CASTTGAYEQYF
v_call: TRBV5-4; d_call: -; j_call: TRBJ1-1; clone_size: -; cdr3_nt: TGTGCCAGCAGCCCCCAGGGCCCCGCCGCTGAAGCTTTCTTT; cdr3_aa: CASSPQGPAAEAFF
v_call: TRBV5-8; d_call: -; j_call: TRBJ1-5; clone_size: -; cdr3_nt: TGTGCCAGCAGCTCTGGACAGTTCCGCAATCAGCCCCAGCATTTT; cdr3_aa: CASSSGQFRNQPQHF
v_call: TRBV19; d_call: -; j_call: TRBJ1-1; clone_size: -; cdr3_nt: TGTGCCAGTAGTATGACAGCCAACACTGAAGCTTTCTTT; cdr3_aa: CASSMTANTEAFF
v_call: TRBV6-1; d_call: TRBD1; j_call: TRBJ2-7; clone_size: -; cdr3_nt: TGTGCCAGCAGTGGGGACAGGGCCCCCTACGAGCAGTACTTC; cdr3_aa: CASSGDRAPYEQYF
v_call: TRBV11-2; d_call: -; j_call: TRBJ2-1; clone_size: -; cdr3_nt: TGTGCCAGCAGCTTAGGCGCCTACAATGAGCAGTTCTTC; cdr3_aa: CASSLGAYNEQFF
v_call: TRBV5-1; d_call: -; j_call: TRBJ2-5; clone_size: -; cdr3_nt: TGCGCCAGCAGCTTGGGTCCAACAGGGTTAAAAGAGACCCAGTACTTC; cdr3_aa: CASSLGPTGLKETQYF
v_call: TRBV28; d_call: -; j_call: TRBJ2-5; clone_size: -; cdr3_nt: TGTGCCAGCAGTTTTCTGGCGGGAGAGACCCAGTACTTC; cdr3_aa: CASSFLAGETQYF
v_call: TRBV4-1; d_call: TRBD2; j_call: TRBJ2-3; clone_size: once; cdr3_nt: TGCGCCAGCAGCTGGGGACTACCCACAGATACGCAGTATTTT; cdr3_aa: CASSWGLPTDTQYF
v_call: TRBV18; d_call: -; j_call: TRBJ1-5; clone_size: -; cdr3_nt: TGTGCCAGCTCACCTCCAGGACCGGTAGGAAGAAGCAATCAGCCCCAGCATTTT; cdr3_aa: CASSPPGPVGRSNQPQHF
v_call: TRBV9; d_call: -; j_call: TRBJ2-7; clone_size: few; cdr3_nt: TGTGCCAGCAGCGTAGGACAGTCCTCCTACGAGCAGTACTTC; cdr3_aa: CASSVGQSSYEQYF
v_call: TRBV19; d_call: -; j_call: TRBJ2-6; clone_size: -; cdr3_nt: TGTGCCAGTGAAGTCTCTGGGGCCAACGTCCTGACTTTC; cdr3_aa: CASEVSGANVLTF
v_call: TRBV15; d_call: -; j_call: TRBJ1-4; clone_size: -; cdr3_nt: TGTGCCACCAGCAGACCTAGCGGGGGAAGGGCTAATGAAAAACTGTTTTTT; cdr3_aa: CATSRPSGGRANEKLFF
v_call: TRBV30; d_call: TRBD2; j_call: TRBJ2-5; clone_size: -; cdr3_nt: TGTGCCTGGAGCTCAGGGGCGGGAGGGCCCCGGGAGACCCAGTACTTC; cdr3_aa: CAWSSGAGGPRETQYF
v_call: TRBV10-3; d_call: -; j_call: TRBJ1-5; clone_size: -; cdr3_nt: TGTGCCATCAGTGAGTCGAAACAGGAGAATCAGCCCCAGCATTTT; cdr3_aa: CAISESKQENQPQHF
v_call: TRBV6-5; d_call: -; j_call: TRBJ2-6; clone_size: -; cdr3_nt: TGTGCCAGCAGCTCCGACTCTGGGGCCAACGTCCTGACTTTC; cdr3_aa: CASSSDSGANVLTF
v_call: TRBV27; d_call: TRBD1; j_call: TRBJ1-1; clone_size: -; cdr3_nt: TGTGCCAGCAGTTTAATGGGACAGGGGGCTGAAGCTTTCTTT; cdr3_aa: CASSLMGQGAEAFF
v_call: TRBV4-2; d_call: TRBD2; j_call: TRBJ2-1; clone_size: once; cdr3_nt: TGTGCCAGCAGCCAAGGAATACGGGAGGGGTGGACGTTCTTC; cdr3_aa: CASSQGIREGWTFF
v_call: TRBV5-1; d_call: -; j_call: TRBJ2-7; clone_size: -; cdr3_nt: TGCGCCAGCAGCTTGGCTCCGGGGGGGACAGGGAAAGAGCAGTACTTC; cdr3_aa: CASSLAPGGTGKEQYF
v_call: TRBV27; d_call: TRBD1; j_call: TRBJ2-1; clone_size: -; cdr3_nt: TGTGCCAGCAGTTTTTATGACAGGGGAAATTCCAATGAGCAGTTCTTC; cdr3_aa: CASSFYDRGNSNEQFF
v_call: TRBV6-5; d_call: TRBD2; j_call: TRBJ2-7; clone_size: -; cdr3_nt: TGTGCCAGCAGCCAGGGACTAGCGGGAGAGCAGTACTTC; cdr3_aa: CASSQGLAGEQYF
v_call: TRBV11-3; d_call: -; j_call: TRBJ2-7; clone_size: -; cdr3_nt: TGTGCCAGCAGCCATGGACAGAGTTACGAGCAGTACTTC; cdr3_aa: CASSHGQSYEQYF
v_call: TRBV2; d_call: -; j_call: TRBJ1-1; clone_size: -; cdr3_nt: TGTGCCAGCAGCGCTAATATTGCCTCGACAGGCCCGGACACTGAAGCTTTCTTT; cdr3_aa: CASSANIASTGPDTEAFF
v_call: TRBV6-1; d_call: TRBD1; j_call: TRBJ1-1; clone_size: -; cdr3_nt: TGTGCCAGCAGCTTACAGGGGGATACCACTGAAGCTTTCTTT; cdr3_aa: CASSLQGDTTEAFF
v_call: TRBV30; d_call: -; j_call: TRBJ1-3; clone_size: few; cdr3_nt: TGTGCCTGGAGCCCCTGGGACATCTCTGGAAACACCATATATTTT; cdr3_aa: CAWSPWDISGNTIYF
v_call: TRBV25-1; d_call: -; j_call: TRBJ2-7; clone_size: once; cdr3_nt: TGTGCCAGCAGTGACACATTGGGATACGAGCAGTACTTC; cdr3_aa: CASSDTLGYEQYF
v_call: TRBV10-3; d_call: -; j_call: TRBJ2-6; clone_size: -; cdr3_nt: TGTGCCATCAGCTCCCAGGTCTCTGGGGCCAACGTCCTGACTTTC; cdr3_aa: CAISSQVSGANVLTF
v_call: TRBV30; d_call: TRBD1; j_call: TRBJ2-7; clone_size: once; cdr3_nt: TGTGCCTGGAGCTTACAGGGGGTAAGCTCCTACGAGCAGTACTTC; cdr3_aa: CAWSLQGVSSYEQYF
v_call: TRBV7-9; d_call: TRBD2; j_call: TRBJ2-2; clone_size: -; cdr3_nt: TGTGCCAGCAGCTCCGGGACTAGCGGGCACAACACCGGGGAGCTGTTTTTT; cdr3_aa: CASSSGTSGHNTGELFF
v_call: TRBV28; d_call: -; j_call: TRBJ2-7; clone_size: -; cdr3_nt: TGTGCCAGCAGTCCTCGGACTCGACCCTACGAGCAGTACTTC; cdr3_aa: CASSPRTRPYEQYF